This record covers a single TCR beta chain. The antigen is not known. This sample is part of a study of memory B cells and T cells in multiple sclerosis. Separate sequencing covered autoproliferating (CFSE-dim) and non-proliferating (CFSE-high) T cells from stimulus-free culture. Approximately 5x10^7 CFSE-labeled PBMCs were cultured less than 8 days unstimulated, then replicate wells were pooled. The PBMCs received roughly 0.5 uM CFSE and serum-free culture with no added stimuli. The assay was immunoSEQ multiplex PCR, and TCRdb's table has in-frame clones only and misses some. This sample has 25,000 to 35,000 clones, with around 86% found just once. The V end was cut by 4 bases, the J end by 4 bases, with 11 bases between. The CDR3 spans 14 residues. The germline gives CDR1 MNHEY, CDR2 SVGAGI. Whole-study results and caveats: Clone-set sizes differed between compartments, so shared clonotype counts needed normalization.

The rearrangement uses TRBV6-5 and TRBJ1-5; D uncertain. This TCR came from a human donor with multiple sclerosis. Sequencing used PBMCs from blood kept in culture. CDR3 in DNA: TGTGCCAGCAGTTTACAGTCGCAAAATCAGCCCCAGCATTTT. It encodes CASSLQSQNQPQHF.